This entry features one T cell receptor beta chain sequence. Its antigen is currently unknown. Sorted-subset replicate PCRs used about 0.2 ug of genomic DNA. This amount corresponded to 33,000 or so T cell genomes. Produced via immunoSEQ multiplex PCR; TCRdb's table is partial and in-frame only. This table holds approximately 980,000 clones, approximately 80% found once. The V end lost 8 bases, the J end lost 6 bases, and 11 bases lay between the germline ends. Germline V gene sequence: CDR1 SNHLY, CDR2 FYNNEI. This CDR3 has 11 amino acids. The data were obtained in a study of shared clonotypes between healthy human individuals. Overall study context: Every donor yielded three CD4 naive, three CD4 memory, two CD8 naive and one CD8 memory plate. Findings and limits, study-wide: Compared with memory subsets, naive subsets generally had larger estimated richness. Four donors showed sharing of about 4.8% of naive CD4 clonotypes.

The receptor was derived from a man younger than 35 in good health. Sequenced material: memory CD4+ T cells sorted from blood. The subset was: CD45RA-negative fraction. The chain has TRBV2 and TRBJ2-7; no firm D call. The CDR3 nucleotides are TGTGCCAGCGGGCCTGAGCTCGAGCAGTACTTC. Residues: CASGPELEQYF.